The rows below give T cell receptor beta chains drawn from one sample of a study of T cells in Graves' hyperthyroidism and ophthalmopathy. In TCRdb, the multiplex PCR reads were re-called with MiXCR into one record per CDR3 protein. The sample yields approximately 400,000 distinct CDR3 sequences, 15% seen once. Input material: blood. The receptors here all came from a woman aged 30 to 39 with Graves' hyperthyroidism. The CDR3 runs from the conserved cysteine through the conserved F or W. D genes are given only for firm matches. Some rows mark clone size as missing; the rest say once, few, many or name a class of expanded clone.

TRBV10-1,many,TRBJ1-1,15,-,CASSESFGTATEAFF,TGCGCCAGCAGTGAGTCGTTCGGGACGGCCACTGAAGCTTTCTTT
TRBV11-3,many,TRBJ2-5,13,TRBD2,CASRVGGEETQYF,TGTGCCAGCAGAGTCGGGGGGGAAGAGACCCAGTACTTC
TRBV20-1,many,TRBJ2-7,15,-,CSARDPRSGSYEQYF,TGCAGTGCTAGAGATCCCAGAAGCGGATCCTACGAGCAGTACTTC
TRBV28,few,TRBJ1-2,13,-,CASSFNPSYGYTF,TGTGCCAGCAGTTTCAACCCATCGTATGGCTACACCTTC
TRBV29-1,few,TRBJ1-2,14,TRBD1,CSVEPGQLVGGYTF,TGCAGCGTAGAACCGGGACAGCTTGTCGGTGGCTACACCTTC
TRBV20-1,many,TRBJ2-7,17,TRBD2,CSASPPGQREVPYEQYF,TGCAGTGCTAGTCCTCCGGGGCAGCGGGAGGTACCCTACGAGCAGTACTTC
TRBV7-7,few,TRBJ2-3,16,-,CASSHDRCPPPDTQYF,TGTGCTAGCAGCCACGATCGATGCCCCCCCCCAGATACGCAGTATTTT
TRBV28,many,TRBJ1-5,12,-,CASSFGVQPQHF,TGTGCCAGCAGTTTCGGAGTTCAGCCCCAGCATTTT
TRBV6-5,-,TRBJ1-4,16,TRBD1,CASSYRGTGRREKLFF,TGTGCCAGCAGTTACCGGGGGACAGGGCGAAGAGAAAAACTGTTTTTT
TRBV28,-,TRBJ2-7,13,-,CASSAPGVHEQYF,TGTGCCAGCAGTGCCCCAGGGGTCCACGAGCAGTACTTC
TRBV6-1,many,TRBJ2-7,15,-,CASSREKGGTYEQYF,TGTGCCAGCAGCCGCGAGAAGGGCGGAACCTACGAGCAGTACTTC
TRBV20-1,few,TRBJ1-6,15,TRBD1,CSARGRGQGNSPLHF,TGCAGTGCTAGAGGTCGAGGACAGGGTAATTCACCCCTCCACTTT
TRBV4-1,-,TRBJ2-1,14,TRBD1,CASGWGQGAFEQFF,TGCGCCAGCGGCTGGGGACAGGGGGCTTTTGAGCAGTTCTTC
TRBV20-1,many,TRBJ2-7,15,-,CSASRAQGFSYEQYF,TGCAGTGCTAGTAGGGCCCAAGGATTCTCCTACGAGCAGTACTTC
TRBV3-1,few,TRBJ2-1,15,TRBD2,CASSQDTSGNDEQFF,TGTGCCAGCAGCCAAGATACTAGCGGGAATGATGAGCAGTTCTTC
TRBV20-1,many,TRBJ2-1,14,TRBD2,CSAKLAGGGNEQFF,TGCAGTGCTAAACTAGCGGGAGGGGGGAATGAGCAGTTCTTC
TRBV11-2,many,TRBJ2-7,17,-,CASSQTLWEDPPYEQYF,TGTGCCAGCAGCCAGACTTTGTGGGAGGACCCGCCCTACGAGCAGTACTTC
TRBV30,few,TRBJ2-2,14,TRBD2,CAWSVLAGSGELFF,TGTGCCTGGAGTGTACTAGCGGGGAGCGGGGAGCTGTTTTTT
TRBV3-1,many,TRBJ2-7,15,-,CASSQGTGSSYEQYF,TGTGCCAGCAGCCAAGGGACCGGGAGCTCCTACGAGCAGTACTTC
TRBV27,few,TRBJ2-1,15,TRBD1,CASSFGTGSYNEQFF,TGTGCCAGCAGTTTCGGGACAGGGTCATACAATGAGCAGTTCTTC
TRBV3-1,many,TRBJ2-7,12,-,CASSQTAYEQYF,TGTGCCAGCAGCCAGACAGCCTACGAGCAGTACTTC
TRBV7-9,many,TRBJ2-7,16,-,CASSSSSYVQSYEQYF,TGTGCCAGCAGCTCCTCTAGCTATGTCCAATCCTACGAGCAGTACTTC
TRBV30,few,TRBJ1-1,13,-,CAWSVRANTEAFF,TGTGCCTGGAGTGTACGGGCTAACACTGAAGCTTTCTTT
TRBV28,-,TRBJ2-7,13,-,CASSLPSRREQYF,TGTGCCAGCAGTTTACCTAGTAGGCGCGAACAGTACTTC
TRBV6-1,-,TRBJ2-3,14,-,CASRTRTTTYTQYF,TGTGCCAGCAGGACTAGGACTACAACCTATACGCAGTATTTT
TRBV18,many,TRBJ2-1,14,-,CASSPSGYYNEQFF,TGTGCCAGCTCACCAAGCGGGTACTACAATGAGCAGTTCTTC
TRBV5-1,-,TRBJ2-5,15,TRBD1,CASSWGTGSAETQYF,TGCGCCAGCAGCTGGGGGACAGGGTCGGCGGAGACCCAGTACTTC
TRBV30,few,TRBJ1-3,16,-,CAWSPSTGYAGNTIYF,TGTGCCTGGAGTCCAAGCACAGGCTATGCTGGAAACACCATATATTTT
TRBV28,many,TRBJ1-1,14,-,CASTLTAMNTEAFF,TGTGCCAGCACCTTGACGGCCATGAACACTGAAGCTTTCTTT
TRBV5-1,-,TRBJ2-2,16,-,CASGLGSGLSTGELFF,TGCGCCAGCGGCTTGGGGTCCGGACTAAGCACCGGGGAGCTGTTTTTT
TRBV7-8,many,TRBJ1-1,14,-,CASSTRTANTEAFF,TGTGCCAGCAGCACTAGGACAGCGAACACTGAAGCTTTCTTT
TRBV12-3/TRBV12-4,many,TRBJ1-6,15,-,CASSFVGQGGSPLHF,TGTGCCAGCAGTTTCGTCGGGCAGGGCGGGTCACCCCTCCACTTT
TRBV7-8,many,TRBJ2-7,13,-,CASSLEVRHEQYF,TGTGCCAGCAGCTTAGAGGTGAGGCACGAGCAGTACTTC
TRBV2,many,TRBJ2-1,12,-,CASTLDDNEQFF,TGTGCCAGCACCCTGGACGACAATGAGCAGTTCTTC
TRBV18,many,TRBJ2-5,15,TRBD2,CASSSGRAGVETQYF,TGTGCCAGCTCATCCGGGAGGGCCGGAGTTGAGACCCAGTACTTC
TRBV3-1,many,TRBJ2-5,19,-,CASSQDPVAEYSRGETQYF,TGTGCCAGCAGCCAAGATCCGGTAGCTGAGTACTCCCGCGGGGAGACCCAGTACTTC
TRBV11-2,many,TRBJ2-1,14,-,CASSLGRLYNEQFF,TGTGCCAGCAGCTTAGGACGGCTTTACAATGAGCAGTTCTTC
TRBV18,many,TRBJ1-1,11,-,CASSPRDEAFF,TGTGCCAGCTCACCCCGGGACGAAGCTTTCTTT
TRBV2,many,TRBJ2-1,15,TRBD2,CASSEGLAGGNEQFF,TGTGCCAGCAGTGAAGGACTAGCGGGAGGGAATGAGCAGTTCTTC
TRBV10-1,few,TRBJ2-1,15,TRBD1,CASSESGGEYNEQFF,TGCGCCAGCAGTGAGTCAGGGGGCGAGTACAATGAGCAGTTCTTC
TRBV4-1,many,TRBJ2-7,16,-,CASSQDAAQGNYEQYF,TGCGCCAGCAGCCAAGACGCCGCGCAGGGGAACTACGAGCAGTACTTC
TRBV7-2,-,TRBJ2-4,15,-,CASSLPSLAKNIQYF,TGTGCCAGCAGCTTACCCAGTCTAGCCAAAAACATTCAGTACTTC
TRBV7-3,-,TRBJ2-5,16,TRBD2,CASSLNRAGGQETQYF,TGTGCCAGCAGCTTAAACCGAGCGGGAGGACAAGAGACCCAGTACTTC
TRBV5-1,-,TRBJ2-3,16,-,CASSPPGALRTDTQYF,TGCGCCAGCAGCCCACCGGGGGCTCTGAGGACAGATACGCAGTATTTT
TRBV2,many,TRBJ2-1,15,-,CASIRSGSSYNEQFF,TGTGCCAGCATTCGCTCAGGGAGCTCCTACAATGAGCAGTTCTTC
TRBV20-1,many,TRBJ2-7,13,-,CSARGGSSYEQYF,TGCAGTGCTAGGGGGGGCAGCTCCTACGAGCAGTACTTC
TRBV28,many,TRBJ2-7,15,-,CASVVSTGLSYEQYF,TGTGCCAGCGTTGTTAGTACCGGACTATCCTACGAGCAGTACTTC
TRBV6-5,large,TRBJ1-3,15,-,CASSYLRRRGNTIYF,TGTGCCAGCAGTTACCTCCGGAGGCGCGGAAACACCATATATTTT
TRBV27,-,TRBJ1-3,13,-,CASGPGFGNTIYF,TGTGCCAGCGGACCAGGGTTTGGAAACACCATATATTTT
TRBV27,many,TRBJ1-6,13,-,CASSLNLNSPLHF,TGTGCCAGCAGTTTAAATCTTAATTCACCCCTCCACTTT
TRBV11-3,few,TRBJ2-1,14,-,CASSLDPLGNEQFF,TGTGCCAGCAGCTTAGACCCGCTGGGCAATGAGCAGTTCTTC
TRBV30,many,TRBJ2-7,15,-,CAWSVPRQDSYEQYF,TGTGCCTGGAGTGTACCTCGACAGGACTCCTACGAGCAGTACTTC
TRBV3-1,-,TRBJ2-1,16,TRBD2,CASSQEVLAGVDEQFF,TGTGCCAGCAGCCAAGAAGTACTAGCGGGAGTCGATGAGCAGTTCTTC